What follows is one T cell receptor (beta chain) and its context. Sequencing used immunoSEQ multiplex PCR; TCRdb keeps in-frame clones, though not all of them. The sample has 410,000 or so clones; 92% are singletons. This specimen comes from a study of Ad26.COV2.S vaccination and SARS-CoV-2 variants. Study context: This donor came from the COV1001 trial of Ad26.COV2.S. The vaccine Ad26.COV2.S was put into the muscle once, or twice with 56 days between.

Germline V CDR1 and CDR2: SEHNR, FQNEAQ (reference sequence). This CDR3 is built from 17 residues. With 2 bases removed from V and 6 bases from J, the gap between germline ends came to 17 bases. Treatment given: roughly 18 received Ad26.COV2.S at low or high dose, single or two shots; roughly five received placebo; per-sample allocation not given. Samples came from day 63 after the first vaccine or placebo injection. The chain has TRBV7-9 and TRBJ1-6; D gene uncertain. The TCR was taken from a person between 18 and 65 years old who received the Ad26.COV2.S COVID-19 vaccine or a placebo. Specimen: peripheral blood, collected in a trial of Ad26.COV2.S vaccine versus placebo. The CDR3, as DNA: TGTGCCAGCAGCTTAATTCAGTCCGGCCGGAGTAATTCACCCCTCCACTTT. Protein sequence: CASSLIQSGRSNSPLHF.